The clone carrying this TCR beta chain appeared once. When replicate PCRs were run on sorted subsets, they used 200 ng DNA, some 30,000 T cell genomes. TCRdb's table, derived via immunoSEQ multiplex PCR, lists solely in-frame clones and lacks some. The data contain 730,000 or so clones, 55% to 75% of them seen just once; the ten biggest clones take up 1.5% to 2%. The data belong to a study of shared clonotypes between healthy human individuals. Turning to the study itself: Two women and a few men aged 18 to 49 made up the donors.

The split of CD4+ cells yielded CD45RA+ naive and CD45RA-negative memory subsets. The CDR3 length is 14 residues. Germline V gene sequence: CDR1 MDHEN, CDR2 SYDVKM. Between the trimmed V and J ends, which lost 6 bases and 6 bases, there was a span of 15 bases. Sample: memory CD4+ T cells sorted from blood. Subset: CD45RA-negative fraction. The clonotype originates from a woman in her twenties or thirties in good health. The chain links TRBV28 to TRBJ1-5; maybe TRBD1 (6 bases). The CDR3 protein is CASRLSGDGQPQHF. The CDR3 region has the DNA TGTGCCAGCAGATTGTCAGGGGATGGTCAGCCCCAGCATTTT.